The 23 T cell receptor beta chains below come from one sample, sequenced in a study of blood T cells in healthy people across ages. The authors ran a second PCR of 7 to 11 cycles using a sample-barcoded 5' primer and a J-beta primer mix. TCRdb re-called the 5' RACE reads through MiXCR, storing one row per CDR3 protein. The table includes about 970,000 distinct CDR3 sequences, 45% to 60% detected once. Sequencing was performed on blood. The source is a woman in her sixties or seventies in good health.

This clonotype was seen a handful of times. The chain is built from TRBV20-1 and TRBJ2-7; no reliable D call. CDR1 and CDR2 (germline): DFQATT, SNEGSKA (reference sequence). Trimming took 0 bases from V and 3 from J, leaving 15 bases between them. This CDR3 contains 15 residues. DNA of the CDR3: TGCAGTGCTAGAGAATCGGCAGGCTGGGTCTACGAGCAGTACTTC. Translation gives CSARESAGWVYEQYF.

This clonotype appeared a few times. V gene TRBV3-1 combines with J gene TRBJ1-6; weak D call: TRBD1 (5 bases). CDR3 length equals 14 residues. The V gene's germline CDR1 is LGHDT and CDR2 YNNKEL (reference sequence). Trimming left V 5 bases short and J 7 bases short, with 12 bases between. The CDR3 sequence is CASSDGTLNSPLHF. CDR3 DNA: TGTGCCAGCAGCGACGGGACTCTAAATTCACCCCTCCACTTT.

This clonotype is a singleton in its sample. V and J are TRBV12-3 or TRBV12-4 and TRBJ1-4; 7 bases map to TRBD1. Trimming at V came to 6 bases and at J to 6 bases, leaving 7 bases not matched to a gene. The CDR3 runs 14 residues. The CDR3: CASSWGQHYEKLFF. The CDR3 region has the DNA TGTGCCAGCAGCTGGGGACAGCATTATGAAAAACTGTTTTTT.

With respect to this clonotype: Its ends do not fully match the called genes, so a read error is possible. The rearrangement uses TRBV12-5 and TRBJ2-7, with 10 bases fitting TRBD2. From germline, CDR1 is LGHNT and CDR2 FRNRAP. This CDR3 has 16 amino acids. The CDR3 DNA sequence: TGTGCTAGTGATTTGGTACGAAGCGGGAGGGCGGTCGAGCAGTACTTC. This sequence encodes CASDLVRSGRAVEQYF.

The chain couples TRBV29-1 to TRBJ2-1; D perhaps matches TRBD2 (6 bases). With 4 bases removed from V and 8 bases from J, the gap between germline ends came to 33 bases. Germline V gene lookup returns CDR1 SQVTM and CDR2 ANQGSEA. The CDR3 spans 19 residues. Here the CDR3 DNA reads TGCAGCGTTGGGGGCGGGACGGCCAAAGGGTCGGGCCCGGTGGATGAGCAGTTCTTC. Encoded protein: CSVGGGTAKGSGPVDEQFF.

About this clonotype itself: Germline is not matched at one junction end, which may reflect a read error. V usage is TRBV4-1 and J usage is TRBJ1-2, with D uncertain. The CDR3 spans 15 residues. The germline CDR1 and CDR2 sequences are MGHRA and YSYEKL. The CDR3 nucleotides read TGCGCCAGCAGCCAACTGACGTCCGGGGTAGAGGGCTTCACCTTC. This translates into CASSQLTSGVEGFTF.

As concerns this clonotype: Sequence at one end of the junction differs from germline and may be a read error. CDR3 in DNA: TGCAACGTTTTTACAGCTAATGAGCAGTTCTTC. It specifies CNVFTANEQFF. The J gene is TRBJ2-1, the V gene TRBV29-1; D remains unclear. This CDR3 is built from 11 residues. CDR1 and CDR2 from the germline V gene are SQVTM and ANQGSEA.

The chain couples TRBV20-1 to TRBJ1-5; 10 nucleotides align to TRBD1. The CDR3 runs to 15 residues. Germline CDR1 is DFQATT and CDR2 is SNEGSKA (reference sequence). V lost 6 bases and J lost 6; bases outside the gene matches: 11. The CDR3 reads CSATHPGTGVQPQHF. CDR3 coding DNA: TGCAGTGCCACCCATCCCGGGACAGGGGTTCAGCCCCAGCATTTT.

This clonotype came up a few times. The chain has TRBV7-9 and TRBJ2-7; D tentatively fits TRBD1 or TRBD2 (6 bases each). Trimming pared 1 base from V and 5 bases from J, leaving 15 bases between. The CDR3 spans 15 residues. Germline CDR1 and CDR2: SEHNR and FQNEAQ (reference sequence). CDR3 sequence reads: CASSLGPGGRDEQYF. CDR3 nucleotides: TGTGCCAGCAGCTTAGGGCCCGGGGGCAGGGACGAGCAGTACTTC.

This clonotype was counted between two and nine times. The chain has TRBV15 and TRBJ2-1, with a weak D call TRBD2 (5 bases). V was clipped by 0 bases and J by 3 bases, with 9 bases between them. Germline values: CDR1 LNHNV, CDR2 YYDKDF (reference sequence). The CDR3 spans 15 residues. CDR3 sequence (DNA): TGTGCCACCAGCAGAGAAGGCGCGGGCTACAATGAGCAGTTCTTC. Translating gives CATSREGAGYNEQFF.

The gene calls are TRBV20-1 and TRBJ2-7; 11 bases are shared with TRBD2. The V and J ends lost 6 bases and 0 bases, in that order; junction bases with no gene match: 7. From germline, CDR1 is DFQATT and CDR2 SNEGSKA (reference sequence). The CDR3 length is 15 residues. CDR3 sequence (DNA): TGCAGTGCGACTAGCGGGACCACGAGCTCCTACGAGCAGTACTTC. Translated, it gives CSATSGTTSSYEQYF.

This clonotype has more than one count but fewer than ten. The chain employs TRBV24-1 and TRBJ2-1; 9 nucleotides align to TRBD1. This CDR3 contains 16 residues. The ends lost 3 bases at V and 5 bases at J; junction bases unmatched: 7. From germline, CDR1 is KGHDR and CDR2 SFDVKD. CDR3 loop: CATSDPTGTGNNEQFF. The CDR3 DNA reads TGTGCCACCAGTGATCCAACCGGGACAGGGAACAATGAGCAGTTCTTC.

A few counts support this clonotype. This rearrangement joins TRBV10-3 to TRBJ2-7; D may be TRBD1 or TRBD2 (5 bases each). Germline values: CDR1 ENHRY, CDR2 SYGVKD. This CDR3 is built from 14 residues. V was clipped by 8 bases and J by 6 bases, with 20 bases between them. CDR3 sequence: CAIVRDPQSGEQYF. The CDR3 coding sequence is TGTGCCATCGTCCGGGACCCCCAATCGGGCGAGCAGTACTTC.

A single count supports this clonotype. A read error is possible here, since a much larger clone lies one base away. The rearrangement links TRBV7-9 to TRBJ2-5; D gene ambiguous. The germline gives CDR1 SEHNR, CDR2 FQNEAQ (reference sequence). The V end was cut by 5 bases, the J end by 1 base, with 5 bases between. The CDR3 loop spans 12 amino acids. In DNA, the CDR3 is TGTGCCAGCAGCGACCCCCAAGAGACCCAGTACTTC. This gives the protein CASSDPQETQYF.

The chain is built from TRBV7-9 and TRBJ2-1, with TRBD2 matching over 8 bases. This CDR3 region has 16 residues. Germline-derived CDR1 and CDR2 are SEHNR and FQNEAQ (reference sequence). V was pared by 1 base and J by 5 bases, with 7 bases of the junction left unmatched. Here the CDR3 DNA reads TGTGCCAGCAGCTTAGTTCGTGTACTAGCGGACAATGAGCAGTTCTTC. Amino acids: CASSLVRVLADNEQFF.

This clonotype was counted between two and nine times. The chain is built from TRBV29-1 and TRBJ2-1; 10 nucleotides agree with TRBD2. The CDR3 sequence is 14 residues long. V shed 0 bases, J shed 10 bases, and the junction held 6 bases outside the gene matches. Germline values: CDR1 SQVTM, CDR2 ANQGSEA. CDR3 sequence: CSVEEIAGGREQFF. The CDR3, as DNA: TGCAGCGTTGAAGAGATAGCGGGAGGAAGGGAGCAGTTCTTC.

This clonotype came up a few times. V is TRBV5-1 and J is TRBJ2-5; a weak D match, TRBD1 (7 bases). The CDR3 sequence is 14 residues long. V lost 4 bases and J 5 bases, leaving 15 bases between the germline ends. Germline V gene lookup returns CDR1 SGHRS and CDR2 YFSETQ. For the CDR3, the DNA is TGCGCCAGCAGCGGAAGACAGGGAGGCGAGACCCAGTACTTC. This encodes CASSGRQGGETQYF.

The sample holds a few counts of this clonotype. The chain employs TRBV20-1 and TRBJ2-5; 10 bases match TRBD2. The CDR3 totals 13 residues. Per germline, CDR1 DFQATT and CDR2 SNEGSKA (reference sequence). Trimming cost V 7 bases and J 4 bases; bases outside gene matches: 6. CDR3 coding DNA: TGCAGTGGAGCGGGAGGGTATAGAGAGACCCAGTACTTC. It specifies CSGAGGYRETQYF.

The V and J genes are TRBV7-9 and TRBJ2-3; the D call may be TRBD1 or TRBD2 (5 bases each). The V end lost 2 bases, the J end lost 2 bases, and 14 bases lay between the germline ends. This CDR3 contains 16 residues. The germline V gene has CDR1 SEHNR and CDR2 FQNEAQ (reference sequence). Written as DNA, the CDR3 is TGTGCCAGCAGCTTATTCCGGGACCTAGACACAGATACGCAGTATTTT. As protein: CASSLFRDLDTDTQYF.

The chain links TRBV12-3 or TRBV12-4 to TRBJ2-1, with D tentatively TRBD2 (7 bases). The CDR3 sequence is 14 residues long. Deletions cut 4 bases from V and 8 bases from J, with 15 bases between. The CDR3 bases are TGTGCCAGCAGTTACGGGGGGCGCGCGGATGAGCAGTTCTTC. It translates to CASSYGGRADEQFF.

The CDR3 here is CASSPAVRGGLFF. CDR3 in DNA: TGTGCCAGCAGCCCGGCGGTCCGGGGAGGGCTGTTTTTT. J is TRBJ1-4 and V is TRBV28; D gene unclear. Germline-derived CDR1 and CDR2 are MDHEN and SYDVKM. The V end was cut by 6 bases, the J end by 14 bases, with 19 bases between. This CDR3 has 13 amino acids.

The rearrangement links TRBV27 to TRBJ2-7, with D possibly being TRBD2 (5 bases). The CDR3 extends over 16 amino acids. CDR1 and CDR2 (germline): MNHEY, SMNVEV (reference sequence). Deletions cut 2 bases from V and 6 bases from J, with 20 bases between. DNA for the CDR3: TGTGCCAGCAGTTTAAGTTTGAGGGCTGCGCACAGCGAGCAGTACTTC. Protein sequence: CASSLSLRAAHSEQYF.

The rearrangement joins TRBV3-1 to TRBJ1-1, with D perhaps TRBD1 (5 bases). The CDR3 totals 13 residues. CDR1 is LGHDT and CDR2 is YNNKEL in the germline V gene (reference sequence). V dropped 1 base and J dropped 6 bases, with 9 bases sitting between them. CDR3 bases: TGTGCCAGCAGCCAAGTCCGAGGGGCTGAAGCTTTCTTT. Its protein product is CASSQVRGAEAFF.